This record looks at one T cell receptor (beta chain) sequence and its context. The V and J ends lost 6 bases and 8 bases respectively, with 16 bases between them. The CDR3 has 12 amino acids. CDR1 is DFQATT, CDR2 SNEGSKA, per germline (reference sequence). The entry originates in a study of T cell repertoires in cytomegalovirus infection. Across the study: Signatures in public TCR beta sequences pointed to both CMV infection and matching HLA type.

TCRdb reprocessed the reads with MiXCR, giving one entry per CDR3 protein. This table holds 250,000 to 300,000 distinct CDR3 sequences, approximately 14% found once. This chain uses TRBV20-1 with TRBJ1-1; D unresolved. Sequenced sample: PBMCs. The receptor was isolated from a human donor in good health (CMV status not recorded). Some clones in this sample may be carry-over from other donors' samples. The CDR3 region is CSANLLNGEAFF. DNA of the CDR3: TGCAGTGCCAACCTCCTTAACGGGGAAGCTTTCTTT.